A selection of T cell receptor beta chains follows, all from one sample in a study of early T cells in non-severe SARS-CoV-2 infection. TCRdb re-derived calls from the 5' RACE reads in MiXCR, one entry per CDR3 protein. The sample yields 54,000 or so distinct CDR3 sequences, 5.6% seen once. Sequenced material: whole blood. The receptors come from an adult who was a healthcare worker with PCR-confirmed SARS-CoV-2 infection or an uninfected control (not recorded which). CDR3s include the opening cysteine and the closing phenylalanine or tryptophan. D genes are given only for firm matches. Not all rows give a size; the values are once, few, many and, for expanded clones, a class.

V	D	J	size	CDR3	DNA
TRBV9	.	TRBJ2-7	.	CASSAPGSSYEQYF	TGTGCCAGCAGCGCCCCCGGGAGCTCCTACGAGCAGTACTTC
TRBV27	TRBD1	TRBJ2-2	.	CASSLGQGASLVGELFF	TGTGCCAGCAGTTTGGGACAGGGGGCGAGTTTAGTCGGGGAGCTGTTTTTT
TRBV5-5	.	TRBJ1-5	many	CASSWGMQAGSQPQHF	TGTGCCAGCAGCTGGGGGATGCAGGCCGGCAGCCAGCCCCAGCATTTT
TRBV3-1	TRBD1	TRBJ1-2	many	CASSLGQGRSDYTF	TGTGCCAGCAGCCTCGGACAGGGTCGTTCTGACTACACCTTC
TRBV4-3	TRBD2	TRBJ2-1	many	CASSPTSGAYNEQFF	TGCGCCAGCAGTCCGACTAGCGGGGCCTACAATGAGCAGTTCTTC
TRBV4-3	TRBD2	TRBJ2-2	many	CASSRRLAGGTNTGELFF	TGCGCCAGCAGCCGACGACTAGCGGGGGGCACGAACACCGGGGAGCTGTTTTTT
TRBV7-8	.	TRBJ1-1	many	CASSLARGLNTEAFF	TGTGCCAGCAGCTTAGCCCGGGGGCTGAACACTGAAGCTTTCTTT
TRBV6-5	.	TRBJ1-3	many	CASTPAGLRGRNTIYF	TGTGCCAGCACTCCGGCGGGGCTGCGCGGAAGAAACACCATATATTTT
TRBV12-3/TRBV12-4	TRBD2	TRBJ2-1	few	CASSFASGRISSYNEQFF	TGTGCCAGCAGTTTCGCTAGCGGGCGGATTAGCTCCTACAATGAGCAGTTCTTC
TRBV30	TRBD1	TRBJ1-2	many	CAWRSGTAIYGYTF	TGTGCCTGGAGATCGGGGACAGCAATCTATGGCTACACCTTC
TRBV12-3/TRBV12-4	.	TRBJ1-1	many	CASSLQGRSTEAFF	TGTGCCAGCAGTTTACAGGGAAGGAGCACTGAAGCTTTCTTT
TRBV27	TRBD2	TRBJ2-7	few	CASGGTKPSEQYF	TGTGCCAGCGGCGGGACTAAACCCTCCGAGCAGTACTTC
TRBV29-1	.	TRBJ1-2	many	CSVEEGGYTF	TGCAGCGTTGAGGAGGGTGGCTACACCTTC
TRBV20-1	TRBD1	TRBJ1-3	few	CSARDSDRVPSSGNTIYF	TGCAGTGCTAGAGATTCGGACAGGGTCCCTTCCTCTGGAAACACCATATATTTT
TRBV29-1	.	TRBJ2-5	few	CSVLGETQYF	TGCAGCGTCTTGGGGGAGACCCAGTACTTC
TRBV7-2	.	TRBJ2-7	.	CASGITTYEQYF	TGTGCCAGCGGCATTACTACCTACGAGCAGTACTTC
TRBV7-9	TRBD2	TRBJ2-5	many	CASSLGLGLAEQETQYF	TGTGCCAGCAGCTTAGGGCTAGGACTAGCGGAACAAGAGACCCAGTACTTC
TRBV20-1	TRBD1	TRBJ2-7	many	CSATPGTGGSYEQYF	TGCAGTGCTACACCCGGGACAGGGGGTTCCTACGAGCAGTACTTC